This T cell receptor beta chain was sequenced in a study of shared clonotypes between healthy human individuals. Findings of the study overall: Represented diversity, genetic and exposure-history alike, was limited by few donors.

As concerns this clone: Its antigen is unknown.

Deep-level running was used for the assay. The data were produced by immunoSEQ multiplex PCR, yet TCRdb's version contains in-frame clones alone and is incomplete. The table lists about 2.4 million clones, around nine tenths of them singletons. The CDR3 runs 16 residues. Trimming cost V 4 bases and J 7 bases; bases outside gene matches: 10. Germline V gene sequence: CDR1 SGHAT, CDR2 FQNNGV. Sample: naive CD4+ T cells sorted from blood. Subset specified: CD45RA+ positively selected. The origin of this receptor is a man between 18 and 35 years old in good health. J is TRBJ2-1 and V is TRBV11-2, with 10 bases aligning to TRBD1. The CDR3: CASSSQLGQGGNEQFF. CDR3 DNA: TGTGCCAGCAGCTCCCAACTAGGACAGGGGGGGAATGAGCAGTTCTTC.